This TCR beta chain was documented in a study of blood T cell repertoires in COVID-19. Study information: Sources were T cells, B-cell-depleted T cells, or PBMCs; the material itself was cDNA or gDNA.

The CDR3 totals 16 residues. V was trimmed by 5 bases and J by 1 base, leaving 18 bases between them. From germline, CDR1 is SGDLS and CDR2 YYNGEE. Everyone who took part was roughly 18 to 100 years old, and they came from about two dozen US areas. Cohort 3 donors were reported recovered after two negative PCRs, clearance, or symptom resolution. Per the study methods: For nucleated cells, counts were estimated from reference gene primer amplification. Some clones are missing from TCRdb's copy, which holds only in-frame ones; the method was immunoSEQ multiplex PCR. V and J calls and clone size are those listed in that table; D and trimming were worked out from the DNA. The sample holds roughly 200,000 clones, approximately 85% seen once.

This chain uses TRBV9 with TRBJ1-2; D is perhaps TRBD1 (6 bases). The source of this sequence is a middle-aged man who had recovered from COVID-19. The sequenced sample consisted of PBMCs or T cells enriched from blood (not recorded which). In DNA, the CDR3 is TGTGCCAGCAGTAGTGGGCGACAGGAGATTAACTATGGCTACACCTTC. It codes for CASSSGRQEINYGYTF.